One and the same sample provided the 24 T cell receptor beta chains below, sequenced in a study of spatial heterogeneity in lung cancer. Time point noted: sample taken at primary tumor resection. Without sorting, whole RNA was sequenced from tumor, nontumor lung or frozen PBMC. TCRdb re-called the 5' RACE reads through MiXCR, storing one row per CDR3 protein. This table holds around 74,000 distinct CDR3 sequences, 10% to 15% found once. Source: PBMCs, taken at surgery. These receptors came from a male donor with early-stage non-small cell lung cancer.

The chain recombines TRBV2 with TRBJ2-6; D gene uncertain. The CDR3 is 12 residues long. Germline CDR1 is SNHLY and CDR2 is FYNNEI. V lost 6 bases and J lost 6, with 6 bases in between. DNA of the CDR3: TGTGCCAGCAGGGGTACGGCCAACGTCCTGACTTTC. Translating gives CASRGTANVLTF.

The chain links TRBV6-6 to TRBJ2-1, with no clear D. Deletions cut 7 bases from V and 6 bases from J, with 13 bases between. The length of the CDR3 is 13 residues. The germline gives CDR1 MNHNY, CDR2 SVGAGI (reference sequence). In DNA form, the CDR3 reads TGTGCCAGCACCCTCTCCCCCCTCAATGAGCAGTTCTTC. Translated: CASTLSPLNEQFF.

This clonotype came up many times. CDR3 nucleotide sequence: TGCGCCAGCAGCTTGGTACAGGTCGGCACTGAAGCTTTCTTT. It encodes CASSLVQVGTEAFF. The genes are TRBV5-1 and TRBJ1-1, with a possible D match to TRBD1 (5 bases). With 0 bases removed from V and 4 bases from J, the gap between germline ends came to 10 bases. Germline CDR1 is SGHRS and CDR2 is YFSETQ. The CDR3 has 14 residues.

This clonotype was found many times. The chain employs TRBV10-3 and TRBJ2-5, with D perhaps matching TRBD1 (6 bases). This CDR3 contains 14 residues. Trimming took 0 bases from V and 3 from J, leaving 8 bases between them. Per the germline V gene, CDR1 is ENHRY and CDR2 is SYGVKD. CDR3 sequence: CAISESGTKETQYF. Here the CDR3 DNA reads TGTGCCATCAGTGAGTCCGGGACAAAAGAGACCCAGTACTTC.

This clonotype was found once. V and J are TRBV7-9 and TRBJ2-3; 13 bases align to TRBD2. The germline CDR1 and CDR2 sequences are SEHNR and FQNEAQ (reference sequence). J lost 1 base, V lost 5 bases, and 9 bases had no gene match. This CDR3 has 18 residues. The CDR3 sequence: CASSTLPGLAGRTDTQYF. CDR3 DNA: TGTGCCAGCAGCACCCTGCCGGGACTAGCGGGGCGCACAGATACGCAGTATTTT. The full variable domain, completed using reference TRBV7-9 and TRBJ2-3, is DTGVSQNPRHKITKRGQNVTFRCDPISEHNRLYWYRQTLGQGPEFLTYFQNEAQLEKSRLLSDRFSAERPKGSFSTLEIQRTEQGDSAMYLCASSTLPGLAGRTDTQYFGPGTRLTVL.

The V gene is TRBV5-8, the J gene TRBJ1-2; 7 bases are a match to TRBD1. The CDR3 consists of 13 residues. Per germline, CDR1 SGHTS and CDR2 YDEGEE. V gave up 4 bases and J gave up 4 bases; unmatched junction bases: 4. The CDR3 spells CASSRDRGYGYTF. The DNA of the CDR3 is TGTGCCAGCAGCCGGGACAGAGGCTATGGCTACACCTTC.

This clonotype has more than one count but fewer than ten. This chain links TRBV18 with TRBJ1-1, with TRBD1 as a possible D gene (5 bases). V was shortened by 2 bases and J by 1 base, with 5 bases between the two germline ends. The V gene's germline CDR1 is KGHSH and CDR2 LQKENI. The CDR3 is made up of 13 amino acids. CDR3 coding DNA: TGTGCCAGCTCACCAGGGACGAACACTGAAGCTTTCTTT. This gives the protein CASSPGTNTEAFF.

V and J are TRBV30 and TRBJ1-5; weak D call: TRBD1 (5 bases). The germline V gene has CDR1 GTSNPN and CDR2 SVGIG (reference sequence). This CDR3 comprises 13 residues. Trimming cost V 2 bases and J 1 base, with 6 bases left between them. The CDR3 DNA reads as TGTGCCTGGAGTAGGGGCAGCAATCAGCCCCAGCATTTT. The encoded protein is CAWSRGSNQPQHF. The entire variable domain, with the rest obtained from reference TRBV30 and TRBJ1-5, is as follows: SQTIHQWPATLVQPVGSPLSLECTVEGTSNPNLYWYRQAAGRGLQLLFYSVGIGQISSEVPQNLSASRPQDRQFILSSKKLLLSDSGFYLCAWSRGSNQPQHFGDGTRLSIL.

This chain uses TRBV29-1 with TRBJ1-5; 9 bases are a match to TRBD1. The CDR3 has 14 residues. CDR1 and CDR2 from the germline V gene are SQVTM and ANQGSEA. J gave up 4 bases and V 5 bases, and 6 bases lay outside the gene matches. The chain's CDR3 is CSVQTGTGNQPQHF. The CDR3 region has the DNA TGCAGCGTTCAAACCGGGACAGGGAATCAGCCCCAGCATTTT. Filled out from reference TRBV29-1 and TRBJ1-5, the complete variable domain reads SAVISQKPSRDICQRGTSLTIQCQVDSQVTMMFWYRQQPGQSLTLIATANQGSEATYESGFVIDKFPISRPNLTFSTLTVSNMSPEDSSIYLCSVQTGTGNQPQHFGDGTRLSIL.

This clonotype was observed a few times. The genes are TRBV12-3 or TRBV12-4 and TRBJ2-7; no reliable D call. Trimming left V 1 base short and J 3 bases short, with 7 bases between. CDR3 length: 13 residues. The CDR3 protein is CASSLVGIYEQYF. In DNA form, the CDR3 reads TGTGCCAGCAGTTTAGTAGGGATCTACGAGCAGTACTTC.

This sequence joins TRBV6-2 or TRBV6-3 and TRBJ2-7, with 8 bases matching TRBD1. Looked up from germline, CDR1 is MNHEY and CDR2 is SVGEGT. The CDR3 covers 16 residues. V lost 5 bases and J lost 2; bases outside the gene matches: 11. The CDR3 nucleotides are TGTGCCAGCAGTCTCCGGGACCCAGGGGGCACCTACGAGCAGTACTTC. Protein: CASSLRDPGGTYEQYF.

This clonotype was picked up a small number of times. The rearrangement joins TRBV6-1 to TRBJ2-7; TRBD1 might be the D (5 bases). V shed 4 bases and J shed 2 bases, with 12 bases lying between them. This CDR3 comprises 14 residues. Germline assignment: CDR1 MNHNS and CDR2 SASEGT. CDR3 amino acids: CASSVVGPPYEQYF. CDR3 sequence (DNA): TGTGCCAGCAGTGTGGTGGGGCCGCCCTACGAGCAGTACTTC.

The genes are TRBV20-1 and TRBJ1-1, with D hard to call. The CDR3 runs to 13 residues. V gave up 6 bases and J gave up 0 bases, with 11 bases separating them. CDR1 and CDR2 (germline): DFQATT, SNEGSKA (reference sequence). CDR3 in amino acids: CSASELMNTEAFF. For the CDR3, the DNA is TGCAGTGCCTCGGAACTCATGAACACTGAAGCTTTCTTT.

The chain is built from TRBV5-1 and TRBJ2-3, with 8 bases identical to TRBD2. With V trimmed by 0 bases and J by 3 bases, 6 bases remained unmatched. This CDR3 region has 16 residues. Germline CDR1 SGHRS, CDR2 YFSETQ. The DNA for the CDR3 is TGCGCCAGCAGCTTGGAAGCGGGAGTAAGAACAGATACGCAGTATTTT. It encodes CASSLEAGVRTDTQYF.

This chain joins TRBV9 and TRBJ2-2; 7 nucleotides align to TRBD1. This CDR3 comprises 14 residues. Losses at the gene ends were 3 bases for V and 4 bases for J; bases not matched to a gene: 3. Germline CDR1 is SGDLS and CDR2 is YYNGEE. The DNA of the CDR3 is TGTGCCAGCAGCGGGACAGGTCCCACCGGGGAGCTGTTTTTT. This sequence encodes CASSGTGPTGELFF.

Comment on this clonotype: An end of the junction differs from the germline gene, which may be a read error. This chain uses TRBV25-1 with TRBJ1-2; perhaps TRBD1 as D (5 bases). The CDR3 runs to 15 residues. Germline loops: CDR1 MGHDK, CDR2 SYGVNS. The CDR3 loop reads CASSEGGGTNYGYSF. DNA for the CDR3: TGTGCCAGCAGTGAGGGAGGAGGGACCAACTATGGCTACTCCTTC.

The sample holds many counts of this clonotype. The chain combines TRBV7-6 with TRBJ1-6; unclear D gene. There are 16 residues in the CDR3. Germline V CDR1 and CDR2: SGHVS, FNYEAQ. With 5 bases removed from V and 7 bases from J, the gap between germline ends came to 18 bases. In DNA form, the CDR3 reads TGTGCCAGCAGCCCCGGTGTAGTAACGGAAAATTCACCCCTCCACTTT. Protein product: CASSPGVVTENSPLHF.

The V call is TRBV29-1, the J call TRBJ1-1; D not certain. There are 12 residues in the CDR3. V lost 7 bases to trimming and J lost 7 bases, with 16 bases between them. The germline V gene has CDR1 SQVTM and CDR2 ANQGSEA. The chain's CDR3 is CSATPGWREAFF. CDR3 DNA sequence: TGCAGCGCCACTCCGGGGTGGCGTGAAGCTTTCTTT.

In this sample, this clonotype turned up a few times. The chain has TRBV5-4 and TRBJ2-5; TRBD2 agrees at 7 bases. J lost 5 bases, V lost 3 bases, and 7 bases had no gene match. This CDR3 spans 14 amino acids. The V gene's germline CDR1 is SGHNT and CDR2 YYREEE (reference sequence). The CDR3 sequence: CASSSGGFMETQYF. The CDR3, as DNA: TGTGCCAGCAGCTCGGGGGGTTTCATGGAGACCCAGTACTTC. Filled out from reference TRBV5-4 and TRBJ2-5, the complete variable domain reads ETGVTQSPTHLIKTRGQQVTLRCSSQSGHNTVSWYQQALGQGPQFIFQYYREEENGRGNFPPRFSGLQFPNYSSELNVNALELDDSALYLCASSSGGFMETQYFGPGTRLLVL.

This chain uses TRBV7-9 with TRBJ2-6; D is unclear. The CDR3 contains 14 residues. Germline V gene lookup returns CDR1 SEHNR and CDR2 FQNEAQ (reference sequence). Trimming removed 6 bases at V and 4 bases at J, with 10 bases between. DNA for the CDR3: TGTGCCAGCAGTTCCGCCCCGGGGGCCAACGTCCTGACTTTC. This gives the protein CASSSAPGANVLTF. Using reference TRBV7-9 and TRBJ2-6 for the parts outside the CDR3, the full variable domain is DTGVSQNPRHKITKRGQNVTFRCDPISEHNRLYWYRQTLGQGPEFLTYFQNEAQLEKSRLLSDRFSAERPKGSFSTLEIQRTEQGDSAMYLCASSSAPGANVLTFGAGSRLTVL.

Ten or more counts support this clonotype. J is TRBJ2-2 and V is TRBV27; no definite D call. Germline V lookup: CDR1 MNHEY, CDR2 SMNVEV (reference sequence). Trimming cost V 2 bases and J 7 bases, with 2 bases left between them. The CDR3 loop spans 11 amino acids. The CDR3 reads CASSLLGELFF. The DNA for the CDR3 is TGTGCCAGCAGTTTACTCGGGGAGCTGTTTTTT.

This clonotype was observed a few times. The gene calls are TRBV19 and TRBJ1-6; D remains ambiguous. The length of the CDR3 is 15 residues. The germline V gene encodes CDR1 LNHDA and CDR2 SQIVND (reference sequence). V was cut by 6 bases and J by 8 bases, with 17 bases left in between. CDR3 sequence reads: CASSSFSGGDSPLHF. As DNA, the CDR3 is TGTGCCAGTAGCTCATTTTCCGGCGGGGATTCACCCCTCCACTTT.

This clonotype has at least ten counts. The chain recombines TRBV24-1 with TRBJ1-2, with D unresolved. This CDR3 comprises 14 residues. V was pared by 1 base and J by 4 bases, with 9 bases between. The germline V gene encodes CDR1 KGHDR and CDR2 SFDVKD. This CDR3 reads CATSDFSQVYGYTF. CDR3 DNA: TGTGCCACCAGTGATTTTTCCCAGGTCTATGGCTACACCTTC.

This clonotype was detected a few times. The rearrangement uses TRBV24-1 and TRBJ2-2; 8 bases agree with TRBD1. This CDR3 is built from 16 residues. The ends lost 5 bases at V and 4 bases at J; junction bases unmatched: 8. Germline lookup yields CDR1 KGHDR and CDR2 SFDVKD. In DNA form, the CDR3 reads TGTGCCACCAGTGCCTCGGGACAGGCGGGCACCGGGGAGCTGTTTTTT. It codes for CATSASGQAGTGELFF.